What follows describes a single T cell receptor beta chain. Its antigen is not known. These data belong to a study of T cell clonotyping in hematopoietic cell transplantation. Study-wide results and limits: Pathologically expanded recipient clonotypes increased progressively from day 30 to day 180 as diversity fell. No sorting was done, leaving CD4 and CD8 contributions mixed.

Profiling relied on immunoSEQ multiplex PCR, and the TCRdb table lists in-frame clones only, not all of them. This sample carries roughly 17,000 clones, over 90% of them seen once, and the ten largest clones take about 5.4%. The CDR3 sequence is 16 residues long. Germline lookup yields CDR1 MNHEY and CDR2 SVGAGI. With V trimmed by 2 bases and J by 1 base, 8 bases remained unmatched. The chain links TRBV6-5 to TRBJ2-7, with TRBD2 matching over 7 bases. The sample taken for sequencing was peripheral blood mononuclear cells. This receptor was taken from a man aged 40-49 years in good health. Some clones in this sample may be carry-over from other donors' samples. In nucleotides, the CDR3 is TGTGCCAGCAGTTACAGCGCGGCTAGCGGATCCTACGAGCAGTACTTC. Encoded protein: CASSYSAASGSYEQYF.